A single T cell receptor (beta chain) is shown here with its context. Its antigen is as yet unknown. Data came from immunoSEQ multiplex PCR; TCRdb stores just in-frame clones and leaves some out. The sample lists some 70,000 clones; 93% were seen once. The data belong to a study of PD-1 blockade in classical Hodgkin lymphoma. The time point here: newly diagnosed, previously untreated cHL patient sample. Comparison came from newly diagnosed, untreated classical Hodgkin lymphoma PBMCs. General observations from the study: Nothing has yet pinned down what causes the repertoire differences, possibly disease activity or prior therapy. TCR diversity at baseline was reported to be reduced in newly diagnosed patients relative to healthy donors.

J lost 8 bases, V lost 3 bases, and 13 bases had no gene match. CDR3 length equals 15 residues. The germline CDR1 and CDR2 sequences are SGHNT and YYREEE (reference sequence). The sequence was collected from a human donor with classical Hodgkin lymphoma. This chain links TRBV5-4 with TRBJ1-2, with TRBD1 identical over 7 bases. Sequencing used peripheral blood mononuclear cells (PBMCs). The CDR3 DNA is TGTGCCAGCAGCTCCCGCTCAGGGGGAGTAAGAGGCTACACCTTC. Translated, it gives CASSSRSGGVRGYTF.